Shown below are 2 T cell receptor beta chains from a single sample sequenced in a study of cytomegalovirus exposure and HLA in healthy donors. The PCR used 60 Vbeta and 13 Jbeta primers. The repertoire was sequenced with immunoSEQ multiplex PCR; TCRdb's copy has only in-frame clones and lacks some. The sample consists of around 130,000 clones, 84% of them appearing once. The sequenced sample was PBMCs. The receptors come from a man over 45 in good health and CMV-seronegative.

The V call is TRBV7-9, the J call TRBJ1-5; D is possibly TRBD1 (5 bases). CDR1 SEHNR and CDR2 FQNEAQ come from the germline V gene (reference sequence). Between the trimmed V and J ends, which lost 1 base and 7 bases, there was a span of 8 bases. This CDR3 has 13 residues. CDR3 nucleotide sequence: TGTGCCAGCAGCTTAGAGGGGTGGCAGCCCCAGCATTTT. Amino acid sequence: CASSLEGWQPQHF.

The V call is TRBV30, the J call TRBJ2-1; 11 bases match TRBD2. There are 14 residues in the CDR3. Looked up from germline, CDR1 is GTSNPN and CDR2 is SVGIG (reference sequence). The J segment lost 9 bases and the V segment lost 2 bases, leaving 6 bases of the junction unmatched. In DNA form, the CDR3 reads TGTGCCTGGAGTCTAGCGGGGGGAAGGGGTGAGCAGTTCTTC. Protein product: CAWSLAGGRGEQFF.